The present T cell receptor (beta chain) was sequenced within a study of blood T cell repertoires in COVID-19. Study summary: Whether acute or convalescent, the COVID-19 samples came from the United States, Italy and Spain. PBMCs, B-cell-depleted T cells, or T cells provided the cDNA or gDNA that made up the material.

How the authors handled the data: Cell counts per sample came from amplifying reference gene primers. Libraries were prepared by immunoSEQ multiplex PCR; TCRdb keeps only in-frame clonotypes and omits some of them. The V and J calls and clone size come from that table; D and trimming were worked out from the DNA. The sample includes 200,000 or so clones, 80% to 90% of them seen just once. Germline loops: CDR1 SQVTM, CDR2 ANQGSEA. Germline trimming cut 6 bases from V and 8 bases from J; bases unmatched to any gene: 9. CDR3 length: 15 amino acids. Sequenced input: peripheral blood. The genes are TRBV29-1 and TRBJ2-1; 14 positions match TRBD2. This clonotype was obtained from a man in his fifties or sixties with acute or convalescent COVID-19. In DNA, the CDR3 is TGCAGCGTATTAGGGACTAGCGGGAGTGTCTATGAGCAGTTCTTC. Amino acid sequence: CSVLGTSGSVYEQFF.